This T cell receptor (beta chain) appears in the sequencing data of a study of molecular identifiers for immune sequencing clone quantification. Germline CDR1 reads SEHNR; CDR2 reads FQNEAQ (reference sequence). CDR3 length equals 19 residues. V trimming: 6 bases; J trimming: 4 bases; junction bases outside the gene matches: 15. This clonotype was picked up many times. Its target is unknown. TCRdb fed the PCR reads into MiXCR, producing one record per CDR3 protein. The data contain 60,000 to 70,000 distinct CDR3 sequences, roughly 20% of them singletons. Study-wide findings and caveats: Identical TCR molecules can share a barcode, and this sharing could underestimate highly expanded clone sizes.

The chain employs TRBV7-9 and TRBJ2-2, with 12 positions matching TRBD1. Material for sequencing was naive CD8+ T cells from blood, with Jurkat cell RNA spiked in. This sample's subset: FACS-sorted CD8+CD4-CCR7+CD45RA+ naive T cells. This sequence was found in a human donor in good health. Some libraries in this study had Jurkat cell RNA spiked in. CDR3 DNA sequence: TGTGCCAGCAGAATGACTACGGGACAGGGGGCGCCGAGCACCGGGGAGCTGTTTTTT. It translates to CASRMTTGQGAPSTGELFF.